The 17 T cell receptor beta chains below come from one sample, sequenced in a study of cytomegalovirus exposure and HLA in healthy donors. 60 Vbeta and 13 Jbeta primers were used in PCR. Measured with immunoSEQ multiplex PCR; TCRdb has only the in-frame clones, and not every one. This table holds more than 100,000 clones. The sequenced sample consisted of PBMCs. These receptors were taken from a woman aged 40 to 55 in good health and CMV-seronegative.

The chain joins TRBV7-3 to TRBJ2-7, with a weak D call TRBD2 (6 bases). This CDR3 is built from 15 residues. The V and J ends lost 5 bases and 4 bases respectively, with 18 bases between them. Germline V gives CDR1 SGHTA, CDR2 FQGTGA. CDR3 loop: CASSLDGGLGYEQYF. CDR3 nucleotides: TGTGCCAGCAGCCTAGATGGGGGACTGGGTTACGAGCAGTACTTC. Together with reference TRBV7-3 and TRBJ2-7, the CDR3 gives the full variable domain: GAGVSQTPSNKVTEKGKYVELRCDPISGHTALYWYRQSLGQGPEFLIYFQGTGAADDSGLPNDRFFAVRPEGSVSTLKIQRTERGDSAVYLCASSLDGGLGYEQYFGPGTRLTVT.

CDR3: CASSPAARGGNNEQFF. DNA for the CDR3: TGTGCCAGCAGCCCCGCGGCGCGGGGGGGTAACAATGAGCAGTTCTTC. The chain carries TRBV4-2 and TRBJ2-1; 9 nucleotides align to TRBD2. J was trimmed by 5 bases and V by 4 bases; bases with no gene match: 9. Germline lookup yields CDR1 LGHNA and CDR2 YNFKEQ. The CDR3 is made up of 16 amino acids.

The chain is built from TRBV12-5 and TRBJ2-3; D not resolved. The CDR3 sequence is 13 residues long. The V end lost 6 bases, the J end lost 0 bases, and 7 bases lay between the germline ends. CDR1 is LGHNT, CDR2 FRNRAP, per germline. The DNA for the CDR3 is TGTGCTAGTGGCTTCCAGAGCACAGATACGCAGTATTTT. Amino acids: CASGFQSTDTQYF. Supplemented by reference TRBV12-5 and TRBJ2-3, the full variable domain reads DARVTQTPRHKVTEMGQEVTMRCQPILGHNTVFWYRQTMMQGLELLAYFRNRAPLDDSGMPKDRFSAEMPDATLATLKIQPSEPRDSAVYFCASGFQSTDTQYFGPGTRLTVL.

The J gene is TRBJ1-1, the V gene TRBV9, with D maybe TRBD1 (6 bases). Per the germline V gene, CDR1 is SGDLS and CDR2 is YYNGEE. The V and J ends lost 4 bases and 3 bases respectively, with 13 bases between them. This CDR3 comprises 14 residues. In DNA form, the CDR3 reads TGTGCCAGCAGCCCCCGTGGACAGCACACTGAAGCTTTCTTT. Protein sequence: CASSPRGQHTEAFF.

CDR3: CASSDFERGPTGGYTF. The CDR3 nucleotides read TGTGCCAGCAGTGACTTCGAGAGGGGGCCGACTGGTGGCTACACCTTC. The chain has TRBV6-4 and TRBJ1-2, with 7 nucleotides matching TRBD1. CDR3 length equals 16 residues. Germline assignment: CDR1 MRHNA and CDR2 SNTAGT. Trimming at V came to 1 base and at J to 7 bases, leaving 12 bases not matched to a gene.

The chain joins TRBV5-1 to TRBJ2-2; 12 bases line up with TRBD1. Germline loops: CDR1 SGHRS, CDR2 YFSETQ. This CDR3 has 16 residues. J gave up 5 bases and V 3 bases, and 5 bases lay outside the gene matches. The CDR3 DNA reads as TGCGCCAGCAGCTGGGGACAGGGGGCTTTGACCGGGGAGCTGTTTTTT. Protein product: CASSWGQGALTGELFF.

This CDR3 reads CASSLAAGLSAEAFF. The CDR3 DNA reads TGTGCCAGCAGCTTAGCCGCTGGGCTATCGGCTGAAGCTTTCTTT. The chain employs TRBV7-9 and TRBJ1-1; no clear D. This CDR3 is built from 15 residues. The V and J ends lost 0 bases and 6 bases respectively, with 14 bases between them. Germline CDR1 SEHNR, CDR2 FQNEAQ (reference sequence).

The rearrangement links TRBV5-1 to TRBJ1-1, with 7 bases fitting TRBD1. The CDR3 consists of 15 residues. Unmatched junction bases numbered 7, after V lost 4 bases and J lost 1 base. Germline V gene lookup returns CDR1 SGHRS and CDR2 YFSETQ. The CDR3 spells CASSPRTGGNTEAFF. The CDR3 nucleotides are TGCGCCAGCAGCCCAAGGACAGGAGGGAACACTGAAGCTTTCTTT. The full variable domain, in which reference TRBV5-1 and TRBJ1-1 provide the parts outside the CDR3, is KAGVTQTPRYLIKTRGQQVTLSCSPISGHRSVSWYQQTPGQGLQFLFEYFSETQRNKGNFPGRFSGRQFSNSRSEMNVSTLELGDSALYLCASSPRTGGNTEAFFGQGTRLTVV.

The chain combines TRBV7-3 with TRBJ1-1, with D possibly being TRBD1 (5 bases). This CDR3 spans 14 amino acids. Trimming pared 5 bases from V and 5 bases from J, leaving 15 bases between. Per germline, CDR1 SGHTA and CDR2 FQGTGA. CDR3 sequence reads: CASSLTRGRTEAFF. In nucleotides, the CDR3 is TGTGCCAGCAGCCTTACAAGGGGCAGAACTGAAGCTTTCTTT.

The chain links TRBV28 to TRBJ1-4, with 7 bases aligning to TRBD1. CDR3 length: 16 amino acids. V lost 4 bases to trimming and J lost 4 bases; unmatched junction nucleotides: 9. The germline gives CDR1 MDHEN, CDR2 SYDVKM. CDR3 DNA: TGTGCCAGCAGTTCCGGTGGACAGGCTATTAATGAAAAACTGTTTTTT. Its translation: CASSSGGQAINEKLFF.

V and J are TRBV7-3 and TRBJ2-3; 7 bases align to TRBD1. Germline V CDR1 and CDR2: SGHTA, FQGTGA. The CDR3 has 14 residues. V trimming: 2 bases; J trimming: 1 base; junction bases outside the gene matches: 0. The CDR3 loop reads CASSLGQGTDTQYF. The DNA of the CDR3 is TGTGCCAGCAGCTTAGGACAGGGCACAGATACGCAGTATTTT.

This chain uses TRBV28 with TRBJ2-3; 13 bases match TRBD2. This CDR3 comprises 16 residues. V gave up 6 bases and J gave up 3 bases; unmatched junction bases: 6. Germline values: CDR1 MDHEN, CDR2 SYDVKM. The DNA of the CDR3 is TGTGCCAGCAGCCCTCCGGGACTAGCGGGAACAGATACGCAGTATTTT. It yields the protein CASSPPGLAGTDTQYF.

For this clone: This CDR3 is also generated by other DNA sequences in the sample. The chain couples TRBV7-9 to TRBJ1-6, with D possibly being TRBD1 (6 bases). The CDR3 is 16 residues long. Trimming took off 10 bases at V and 3 bases at J, with 19 bases between the two ends. Germline CDR1 reads SEHNR; CDR2 reads FQNEAQ (reference sequence). The CDR3 DNA follows: TGTGCCATTGGGATCAGGGGTTCAGACTATAATTCACCCCTCCACTTT. This codes for CAIGIRGSDYNSPLHF.

The chain combines TRBV10-2 with TRBJ1-5, with D perhaps TRBD1 (5 bases). The CDR3 length is 13 residues. V was shortened by 11 bases and J by 6 bases, with 17 bases between the two germline ends. Germline V gene sequence: CDR1 WSHSY, CDR2 SAAADI. The CDR3 protein is CAARGRESQPQHF. The CDR3 DNA reads as TGCGCCGCGCGGGGGAGGGAGAGTCAGCCCCAGCATTTT.

This chain connects TRBV5-4 to TRBJ1-2, with 7 positions matching TRBD1. The CDR3 covers 16 residues. Germline V gives CDR1 SGHNT, CDR2 YYREEE (reference sequence). J was trimmed by 7 bases and V by 3 bases; bases with no gene match: 15. CDR3 residues: CASSSPTQPTGSGYTF. The CDR3, as DNA: TGTGCCAGCAGCTCACCTACCCAACCGACAGGGTCTGGCTACACCTTC. Full variable domain (remainder filled in from reference TRBV5-4 and TRBJ1-2): ETGVTQSPTHLIKTRGQQVTLRCSSQSGHNTVSWYQQALGQGPQFIFQYYREEENGRGNFPPRFSGLQFPNYSSELNVNALELDDSALYLCASSSPTQPTGSGYTFGSGTRLTVV.

The chain is built from TRBV14 and TRBJ2-7, with 9 bases fitting TRBD1. Germline V gene lookup returns CDR1 SGHDN and CDR2 FVKESK. The CDR3 consists of 17 residues. Trimming removed 2 bases from V and 0 bases from J; junction bases left unmatched: 8. The CDR3 nucleotides are TGTGCCAGCAGCCAATTTTTCGGGACAGGGAGCTCCTACGAGCAGTACTTC. Translation gives CASSQFFGTGSSYEQYF. Filled out from reference TRBV14 and TRBJ2-7, the complete variable domain reads EAGVTQFPSHSVIEKGQTVTLRCDPISGHDNLYWYRRVMGKEIKFLLHFVKESKQDESGMPNNRFLAERTGGTYSTLKVQPAELEDSGVYFCASSQFFGTGSSYEQYFGPGTRLTVT.

Here the CDR3 reads CASRPGSSLYNSPLHF. CDR3 DNA: TGTGCCAGCAGGCCAGGGTCCAGCCTCTATAATTCACCCCTCCACTTT. The chain joins TRBV2 to TRBJ1-6; the D gene is possibly TRBD1 (5 bases). V was trimmed by 6 bases and J by 3 bases, leaving 15 bases between them. The CDR3 is made up of 16 amino acids. Germline CDR1 and CDR2: SNHLY and FYNNEI.